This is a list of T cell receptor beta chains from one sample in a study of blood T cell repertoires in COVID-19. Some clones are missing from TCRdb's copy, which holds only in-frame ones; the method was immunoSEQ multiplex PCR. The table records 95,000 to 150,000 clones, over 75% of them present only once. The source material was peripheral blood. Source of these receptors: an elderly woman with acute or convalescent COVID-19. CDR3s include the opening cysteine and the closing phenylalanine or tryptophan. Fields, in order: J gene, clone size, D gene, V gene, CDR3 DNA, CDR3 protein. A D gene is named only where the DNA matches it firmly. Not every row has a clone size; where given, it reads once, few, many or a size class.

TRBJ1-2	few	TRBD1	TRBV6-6	TGTGCCAGCAGTTACTCGATGGGACAGGGACTCTATGGCTACACCTTC	CASSYSMGQGLYGYTF
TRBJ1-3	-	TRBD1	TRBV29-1	TGCAGCGTCCGAAGGGACAGCGGAAACACCATATATTTT	CSVRRDSGNTIYF
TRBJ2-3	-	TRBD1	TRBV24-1	TGTGCCGTCTCCCGGGACAGCCCAGATACGCAGTATTTT	CAVSRDSPDTQYF
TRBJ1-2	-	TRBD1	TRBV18	TGTGCCAGCTCACCCTCGGGACAGGCCACCTATGGCTACACCTTC	CASSPSGQATYGYTF
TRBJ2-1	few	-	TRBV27	TGTGCCAGCAGTCCCCGACGGGGGAGTATGTCCAATGAGCAGTTCTTC	CASSPRRGSMSNEQFF
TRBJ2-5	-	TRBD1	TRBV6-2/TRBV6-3	TGTGCCAGCAGCGACAGGGAGCGAGAGACCCAGTACTTC	CASSDRERETQYF
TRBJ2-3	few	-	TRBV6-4	TGTGCCAGCAGTGAAATTGATGGGGTCGGGAATACGCAGTATTTT	CASSEIDGVGNTQYF
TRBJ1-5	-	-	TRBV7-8	TGTGCCAGCAGCTTTAACTCCCGGGGTGGAGGGCAGCCCCAGCATTTT	CASSFNSRGGGQPQHF
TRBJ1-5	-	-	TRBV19	TGTGCCAGTAGTATCGTTGGACGGGACAATCAGCCCCAGCATTTT	CASSIVGRDNQPQHF
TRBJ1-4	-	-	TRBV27	TGTGCCAGCAGTCCCAGAGGACAGCGAACTGCAACTAATGAAAAACTGTTTTTT	CASSPRGQRTATNEKLFF
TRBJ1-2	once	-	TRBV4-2	TGTGCCAGCAGCCAAACTGGGGGGAGAGGTAACTATGGCTACACCTTC	CASSQTGGRGNYGYTF
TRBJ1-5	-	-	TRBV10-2	TGCGCCAGCAGTGTCTCTAGCAATCAGCCCCAGCATTTT	CASSVSSNQPQHF
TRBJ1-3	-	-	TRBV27	TGTGCCAGCATTTCCGGTGGAAACACCATATATTTT	CASISGGNTIYF
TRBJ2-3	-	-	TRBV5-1	TGCGCCAGCAGCTTCGGGGATACGCAGTATTTT	CASSFGDTQYF
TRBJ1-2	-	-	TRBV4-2	TGTGCCAGCAGCCAAGATCGGGGAGGGAACTATGGCTACACCTTC	CASSQDRGGNYGYTF
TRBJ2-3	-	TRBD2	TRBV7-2	TGTGCCAGCAGCTTATCACTAGCGGCGCGCACAGATACGCAGTATTTT	CASSLSLAARTDTQYF